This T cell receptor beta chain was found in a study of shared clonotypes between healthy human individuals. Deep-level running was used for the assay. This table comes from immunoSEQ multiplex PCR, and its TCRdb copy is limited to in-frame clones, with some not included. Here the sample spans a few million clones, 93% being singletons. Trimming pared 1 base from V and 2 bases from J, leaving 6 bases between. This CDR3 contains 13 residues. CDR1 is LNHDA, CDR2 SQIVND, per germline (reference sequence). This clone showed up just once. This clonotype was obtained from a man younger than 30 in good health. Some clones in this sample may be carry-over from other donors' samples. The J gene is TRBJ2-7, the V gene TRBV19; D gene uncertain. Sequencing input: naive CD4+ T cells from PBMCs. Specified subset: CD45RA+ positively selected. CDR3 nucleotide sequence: TGTGCCAGTAGTATAGGGCTGACCTACGAGCAGTACTTC. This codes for CASSIGLTYEQYF.